The source of this T cell receptor beta chain is a study of T cells in Graves' hyperthyroidism and ophthalmopathy. Study-level points and caveats: Most clonotypes expanded in thyroid above 0.001 were likewise present in blood.

Amplification targeted TCR beta CDR3 regions from RNA transcripts. Using the HTBI primer set, a first-round RT-PCR was run on the TCR CDR3. TCRdb processed the multiplex PCR reads anew with MiXCR; each CDR3 protein has one entry. This sample has hundreds of thousands of distinct CDR3 sequences, with less than 15% found just once. Source material for PBMCs was more than 7.5 ml fresh peripheral blood. V lost 2 bases to trimming and J lost 0 bases, with 11 bases between them. There are 15 residues in the CDR3. Germline CDR1 and CDR2: SGHRS and YFSETQ. In its sample, this clonotype was seen a few times. Its matching antigen is unknown.

The TCR originated in a woman between 18 and 29 years old with Graves' hyperthyroidism. The specimen sequenced was blood. This chain uses TRBV5-1 with TRBJ2-5; D perhaps matches TRBD2 (5 bases). The CDR3 loop is CASSFSGTDQETQYF. The CDR3, as DNA: TGCGCCAGCAGCTTTTCGGGAACAGACCAAGAGACCCAGTACTTC.